This TCR beta chain was captured by sequencing in a study of shared clonotypes between healthy human individuals. The V gene's germline CDR1 is SGHAT and CDR2 FQNNGV. The CDR3 is 14 amino acids. The germline V and J ends were trimmed by 3 bases and 1 base, with 10 bases remaining between them. Only Caucasian adults living in Nashville, Tennessee served as donors. Clones were read by immunoSEQ multiplex PCR, and TCRdb kept only the in-frame ones, dropping some. The sample holds approximately 500,000 clones, almost 80% seen once. For this clone: Its cognate antigen is unknown.

Study-wide findings and caveats: Sequencing depth was a factor that was expected to affect clonotype sharing among donors.

V usage is TRBV11-2 and J usage is TRBJ2-7; D is possibly TRBD1 or TRBD2 (5 bases each). The TCR comes from a woman aged 35 to 49 in good health. Some clones in this sample may be carry-over from other donors' samples. Specimen: PBMCs. DNA of the CDR3: TGTGCCAGCAGCTTTCGGGACGGATCCTACGAGCAGTACTTC. The encoded protein is CASSFRDGSYEQYF.